A single sample gave rise to the 26 T cell receptor beta chains below, sequenced in a study of cytomegalovirus exposure and HLA in healthy donors. PCR used 60 Vbeta primers and 13 Jbeta primers. Some clones are missing from TCRdb's copy, which holds only in-frame ones; the method was immunoSEQ multiplex PCR. The top ten hold about 3.4% of the sample, which has approximately 190,000 clones, roughly four fifths seen once. Material: PBMCs. These TCRs come from a man aged 35 to 55 in good health and CMV-seropositive.

The gene calls are TRBV29-1 and TRBJ2-3; D uncertain. This CDR3 is 12 amino acids long. V was pared by 4 bases and J by 2 bases, with 7 bases between. Germline assignment: CDR1 SQVTM and CDR2 ANQGSEA. This CDR3 reads CSVVTTTDTQYF. CDR3 bases: TGCAGCGTTGTGACAACCACAGATACGCAGTATTTT.

V usage is TRBV6-5 and J usage is TRBJ1-6, with a possible D match to TRBD1 (5 bases). The CDR3 covers 12 residues. Germline CDR1 MNHEY, CDR2 SVGAGI. The ends were cut back, 6 bases at V and 7 bases at J, with 7 bases in the middle. In DNA form, the CDR3 reads TGTGCCAGCAGGGGGCCGAATTCACCCCTCCACTTT. This sequence encodes CASRGPNSPLHF.

This rearrangement joins TRBV7-9 to TRBJ1-2, with D hard to call. V was shortened by 3 bases and J by 5 bases, with 7 bases between the two germline ends. This CDR3 spans 12 amino acids. Germline V gene lookup returns CDR1 SEHNR and CDR2 FQNEAQ (reference sequence). The CDR3 coding sequence is TGTGCCAGCAGCTTGACACAGTATGGCTACACCTTC. Translating it yields CASSLTQYGYTF. Supplemented by reference TRBV7-9 and TRBJ1-2, the full variable domain reads DTGVSQNPRHKITKRGQNVTFRCDPISEHNRLYWYRQTLGQGPEFLTYFQNEAQLEKSRLLSDRFSAERPKGSFSTLEIQRTEQGDSAMYLCASSLTQYGYTFGSGTRLTVV.

The rearrangement joins TRBV4-1 to TRBJ2-2; D remains unclear. The CDR3 covers 15 residues. Trimming removed 0 bases at V and 6 bases at J, with 11 bases between. In germline, CDR1 is MGHRA, CDR2 YSYEKL. This CDR3 reads CASSQDVRVSGELFF. CDR3 sequence (DNA): TGCGCCAGCAGCCAAGATGTCCGTGTGTCCGGGGAGCTGTTTTTT.

This clone appeared once. The chain recombines TRBV29-1 with TRBJ2-7; 9 bases map to TRBD1. With 7 bases clipped from V and 3 bases from J, the junction kept 7 bases outside the gene matches. The CDR3 has 13 amino acids. Germline V gene lookup returns CDR1 SQVTM and CDR2 ANQGSEA. The CDR3: CSGGQGTNYEQYF. CDR3 DNA: TGCAGCGGAGGACAGGGGACAAACTACGAGCAGTACTTC.

The rearrangement joins TRBV2 to TRBJ2-6, with D possibly TRBD1 on 5 matching bases. CDR3 length equals 14 residues. Per the germline V gene, CDR1 is SNHLY and CDR2 is FYNNEI. Deletions cut 6 bases from V and 0 bases from J, with 6 bases between. CDR3 bases: TGTGCCAGCAGCAGGGCCTCTGGGGCCAACGTCCTGACTTTC. As protein: CASSRASGANVLTF. Drawing the rest from reference TRBV2 and TRBJ2-6, the complete variable domain is EPEVTQTPSHQVTQMGQEVILRCVPISNHLYFYWYRQILGQKVEFLVSFYNNEISEKSEIFDDQFSVERPDGSNFTLKIRSTKLEDSAMYFCASSRASGANVLTFGAGSRLTVL.

This chain links TRBV25-1 with TRBJ2-5, with a tentative D call TRBD2 (6 bases). CDR3 length: 14 residues. V was shortened by 3 bases and J by 2 bases, with 10 bases between the two germline ends. CDR1 MGHDK and CDR2 SYGVNS come from the germline V gene. CDR3 in DNA: TGTGCCAGCAGTGACGGACGGGAGCAAGAGACCCAGTACTTC. Encoded protein: CASSDGREQETQYF.

The V gene is TRBV7-2, the J gene TRBJ1-5, with D tentatively TRBD1 (5 bases). The germline CDR1 and CDR2 sequences are SGHTA and FQGNSA. The germline V and J ends were trimmed by 4 bases and 5 bases, with 12 bases remaining between them. The CDR3 loop spans 14 amino acids. The CDR3 here is CASSYRQSHQPQHF. The CDR3 region has the DNA TGTGCCAGCAGCTATAGACAGAGTCATCAGCCCCAGCATTTT.

The chain uses TRBV6-6 and TRBJ1-3; maybe TRBD1 (6 bases). Trimming stripped 5 bases from V and 0 bases from J, with 11 bases between. CDR1 and CDR2 from the germline V gene are MNHNY and SVGAGI (reference sequence). The CDR3 has 15 residues. DNA of the CDR3: TGTGCCAGCAGTGGCAGGGGACCCTCTGGAAACACCATATATTTT. Translation: CASSGRGPSGNTIYF.

The chain's CDR3 is CASSQHSGLASLEQYF. As DNA, the CDR3 is TGCGCCAGCAGCCAACACTCGGGACTAGCTTCACTCGAGCAGTACTTC. The J gene is TRBJ2-7, the V gene TRBV4-3, with TRBD2 matching over 9 bases. The CDR3 loop spans 16 amino acids. The trim removed 2 bases at V and 6 bases at J, leaving 11 bases unmatched. Germline V gene lookup returns CDR1 LGHNA and CDR2 YSLEER.

In the case of this clone: A junction end diverges from the germline sequence, so it may reflect a read error. This chain connects TRBV7-8 to TRBJ2-3; tentatively, D is TRBD1 (5 bases). This CDR3 is 15 amino acids long. Per the germline V gene, CDR1 is SGHVS and CDR2 is FQNEAQ. This CDR3 reads CASSLLLMGTGTQYF. As DNA, the CDR3 is TGTGCCAGCAGCTTACTCCTTATGGGCACAGGTACGCAGTATTTT.

This chain uses TRBV7-3 with TRBJ2-3, with no clear D. Trimming removed 5 bases at V and 1 base at J, with 10 bases between. The CDR3 is 14 amino acids. From germline, CDR1 is SGHTA and CDR2 FQGTGA. CDR3 nucleotide sequence: TGTGCCAGCAGCCCCGCGTCGGGCACAGATACGCAGTATTTT. Translation: CASSPASGTDTQYF. Filled out from reference TRBV7-3 and TRBJ2-3, the complete variable domain reads GAGVSQTPSNKVTEKGKYVELRCDPISGHTALYWYRQSLGQGPEFLIYFQGTGAADDSGLPNDRFFAVRPEGSVSTLKIQRTERGDSAVYLCASSPASGTDTQYFGPGTRLTVL.

This chain connects TRBV5-5 to TRBJ2-5; possible D gene TRBD1, 6 bases. This CDR3 region has 15 residues. Germline CDR1 is SGHKS and CDR2 is YYEKEE (reference sequence). Trimming shortened V by 1 base and J by 5 bases, and 15 bases separated the two germline ends. CDR3 DNA sequence: TGTGCCAGCAGCTTGACAGGGCAGGGTCGCGAGACCCAGTACTTC. It specifies CASSLTGQGRETQYF.

This rearrangement joins TRBV28 to TRBJ2-5; the match to TRBD2 covers 8 bases. V shed 6 bases and J 2 bases; nucleotides not matched to a gene: 8. From germline, CDR1 is MDHEN and CDR2 SYDVKM. The CDR3 contains 15 residues. DNA for the CDR3: TGTGCCAGCAGGGGGCGGGCGGGGGGTCAAGAGACCCAGTACTTC. Protein product: CASRGRAGGQETQYF.

The chain combines TRBV7-9 with TRBJ1-2, with 9 bases matching TRBD1. After removal of 2 bases from V and 6 bases from J, the junction contained 7 bases not matched to a gene. Germline CDR1 SEHNR, CDR2 FQNEAQ (reference sequence). This CDR3 spans 15 amino acids. The CDR3 is CASSLRGQGVDGYTF. CDR3 nucleotide sequence: TGTGCCAGCAGCTTAAGGGGACAGGGAGTCGATGGCTACACCTTC.

This clone was counted once. The chain joins TRBV6-5 to TRBJ2-7, with 9 bases matching TRBD1. The ends lost 4 bases at V and 7 bases at J; junction bases unmatched: 5. This CDR3 spans 13 amino acids. Germline V gene lookup returns CDR1 MNHEY and CDR2 SVGAGI. In DNA, the CDR3 is TGTGCCAGCAGTTCGGGACAGGGAGCAGAGCAGTACTTC. It is translated as CASSSGQGAEQYF.

The chain recombines TRBV11-2 with TRBJ2-1, with D maybe TRBD1 (6 bases). V lost 0 bases to trimming and J lost 2 bases, with 8 bases between them. The CDR3 totals 15 residues. Germline CDR1 SGHAT, CDR2 FQNNGV. The CDR3 sequence is CASSLEGDTYNEQFF. CDR3 sequence (DNA): TGTGCCAGCAGCTTAGAGGGGGACACCTACAATGAGCAGTTCTTC.

The genes are TRBV27 and TRBJ1-6, with a weak D call TRBD1 (5 bases). Looked up from germline, CDR1 is MNHEY and CDR2 is SMNVEV (reference sequence). V lost 6 bases to trimming and J lost 7 bases, with 13 bases between them. This CDR3 contains 14 residues. This CDR3 is CASRGGRVNSPLHF. The DNA for the CDR3 is TGTGCCAGCAGGGGGGGACGTGTGAATTCACCCCTCCACTTT.

The chain couples TRBV4-1 to TRBJ2-7, with 8 bases aligning to TRBD2. J gave up 0 bases and V 1 base, and 5 bases lay outside the gene matches. The CDR3 spans 16 residues. CDR1 and CDR2 (germline): MGHRA, YSYEKL. This CDR3 reads CASSQALTSGSYEQYF. The DNA for the CDR3 is TGCGCCAGCAGCCAAGCCCTAACTAGCGGCTCCTACGAGCAGTACTTC.

The chain joins TRBV27 to TRBJ2-5; no definite D call. This CDR3 is 13 amino acids long. From germline, CDR1 is MNHEY and CDR2 SMNVEV (reference sequence). Trimming shortened V by 6 bases and J by 0 bases, and 8 bases separated the two germline ends. CDR3 in amino acids: CASRWANQETQYF. The DNA for the CDR3 is TGTGCCAGCAGGTGGGCCAACCAAGAGACCCAGTACTTC.

V usage is TRBV19 and J usage is TRBJ2-5; TRBD1 aligns across 10 bases. V shed 4 bases, J shed 5 bases, and the junction held 7 bases outside the gene matches. Germline CDR1 is LNHDA and CDR2 is SQIVND (reference sequence). The length of the CDR3 is 15 residues. The CDR3 here is CASSRGGTGVETQYF. CDR3 bases: TGTGCCAGTAGTAGGGGGGGGACAGGGGTTGAGACCCAGTACTTC.

The rearrangement uses TRBV6-1 and TRBJ2-7; possibly TRBD2 for D (7 bases). In germline, CDR1 is MNHNS, CDR2 SASEGT. Trimming stripped 6 bases from V and 4 bases from J, with 19 bases between. This CDR3 is built from 15 residues. CDR3: CASSPFAGAVYEQYF. CDR3 bases: TGTGCCAGCAGCCCCTTCGCGGGGGCGGTTTACGAGCAGTACTTC.

This clone was recorded once. V is TRBV6-5 and J is TRBJ2-5, with TRBD2 matching 9 bases. V was clipped by 1 base and J by 2 bases; unmatched bases: 2. This CDR3 region has 15 residues. Germline CDR1 reads MNHEY; CDR2 reads SVGAGI. The CDR3 DNA follows: TGTGCCAGCAGTTACTGGGCGGGAGGGCAAGAGACCCAGTACTTC. This sequence encodes CASSYWAGGQETQYF.

The rearrangement joins TRBV28 to TRBJ1-2, with D uncertain. The ends were cut back, 10 bases at V and 4 bases at J, with 22 bases in the middle. Germline loops: CDR1 MDHEN, CDR2 SYDVKM. CDR3 length equals 15 residues. CDR3 amino acids: CATNPGPSRLYGYTF. DNA of the CDR3: TGTGCCACCAACCCAGGCCCCAGCCGCCTCTATGGCTACACCTTC.

The chain joins TRBV5-6 to TRBJ2-5, with D perhaps matching TRBD1 (6 bases). The V end was cut by 1 base, the J end by 2 bases, with 12 bases between. The CDR3 totals 15 residues. From germline, CDR1 is SGHDT and CDR2 YYEEEE. In DNA, the CDR3 is TGTGCCAGCAGCTTGTTCTGGACAGCACAAGAGACCCAGTACTTC. It encodes CASSLFWTAQETQYF.

This clone showed up just a few times. The chain is built from TRBV5-4 and TRBJ2-3; TRBD1 aligns across 8 bases. J lost 1 base, V lost 9 bases, and 1 base had no gene match. This CDR3 is 12 amino acids long. CDR1 and CDR2 from the germline V gene are SGHNT and YYREEE (reference sequence). The CDR3 sequence: CATQGGTDTQYF. Written as DNA, the CDR3 is TGTGCCACACAGGGGGGCACAGATACGCAGTATTTT.